The 17 T cell receptor beta chains in this list originate from one sample, sequenced in a study of blood T cell repertoires in COVID-19. Libraries were prepared by immunoSEQ multiplex PCR; TCRdb keeps only in-frame clonotypes and omits some of them. The sample consists of about 100,000 clones, roughly 87% of them appearing once. The sequenced sample was peripheral blood. The receptor source for this set is a man aged 25 to 45 in a cohort sampled during active COVID-19.

This rearrangement joins TRBV19 to TRBJ2-7; unclear D gene. The ends were cut back, 4 bases at V and 0 bases at J, with 10 bases in the middle. CDR1 is LNHDA, CDR2 SQIVND, per germline (reference sequence). This CDR3 contains 14 residues. CDR3 sequence reads: CASSRSSASYEQYF. The CDR3, as DNA: TGTGCCAGTAGTAGGAGCAGCGCCTCCTACGAGCAGTACTTC.

This rearrangement joins TRBV7-2 to TRBJ2-5; tentatively, D is TRBD2 (5 bases). V lost 8 bases, J lost 5 bases, and 18 bases lay in between. The CDR3 totals 14 residues. The germline CDR1 and CDR2 sequences are SGHTA and FQGNSA. The CDR3 sequence is CASAGGSNVETQYF. The CDR3 bases are TGTGCCAGCGCGGGCGGGTCCAATGTGGAGACCCAGTACTTC.

The CDR3 here is CAISLGGMNTEAFF. CDR3 nucleotide sequence: TGTGCCATCTCCCTAGGGGGAATGAACACTGAAGCTTTCTTT. V and J are TRBV10-3 and TRBJ1-1; D is perhaps TRBD1 (6 bases). Germline loops: CDR1 ENHRY, CDR2 SYGVKD. V lost 8 bases and J 0 bases, leaving 13 bases between the germline ends. The CDR3 loop spans 14 amino acids.

The chain combines TRBV7-2 with TRBJ2-7, with 13 bases that match TRBD2. The germline V gene has CDR1 SGHTA and CDR2 FQGNSA. Losses at the gene ends were 5 bases for V and 0 bases for J; bases not matched to a gene: 10. The CDR3 contains 18 residues. CDR3 DNA sequence: TGTGCCAGCAGCCTGGGACTAGCGGGGTGGGTCTCCTCCTACGAGCAGTACTTC. Its protein product is CASSLGLAGWVSSYEQYF.

The chain has TRBV4-1 and TRBJ2-7; possible D gene TRBD1, 6 bases. The V gene's germline CDR1 is MGHRA and CDR2 YSYEKL. This CDR3 comprises 16 residues. The V end lost 4 bases, the J end lost 2 bases, and 18 bases lay between the germline ends. The CDR3 bases are TGCGCCAGCAGCCCCCGTGGGCAGGGGTTCCCCTACGAGCAGTACTTC. This sequence encodes CASSPRGQGFPYEQYF.

Only one count was recorded for this clone. The chain is built from TRBV12-3 or TRBV12-4 and TRBJ1-2; D remains ambiguous. The germline V and J ends were trimmed by 0 bases and 5 bases, with 4 bases remaining between them. This CDR3 has 12 residues. The CDR3 loop is CASSLARYGYTF. The CDR3 nucleotides read TGTGCCAGCAGTTTAGCGCGGTATGGCTACACCTTC.

This clone was counted between two and nine times. The sample contains more than one DNA sequence encoding this CDR3. J is TRBJ1-2 and V is TRBV6-2 or TRBV6-3; D is unresolved. CDR1 is MNHEY and CDR2 is SVGEGT in the germline V gene. This CDR3 is 13 amino acids long. The V and J ends lost 2 bases and 2 bases respectively, with 6 bases between them. The CDR3 spells CASSYTGNYGYTF. As DNA, the CDR3 is TGTGCCAGCAGTTACACGGGGAACTATGGCTACACCTTC.

The J gene is TRBJ2-7, the V gene TRBV6-6; D is possibly TRBD2 (5 bases). Trimming took 5 bases from V and 4 from J, leaving 18 bases between them. Germline V CDR1 and CDR2: MNHNY, SVGAGI (reference sequence). This CDR3 contains 15 residues. The CDR3 here is CASSPLSGSAYEQYF. As DNA, the CDR3 is TGTGCCAGCAGTCCCCTGTCGGGGTCCGCTTACGAGCAGTACTTC.

The chain has TRBV6-5 and TRBJ1-2, with D perhaps TRBD1 (6 bases). The V gene lost 6 bases and the J gene lost 3 bases, with 11 bases spanning the gap. This CDR3 is built from 13 residues. Germline V gene lookup returns CDR1 MNHEY and CDR2 SVGAGI. The CDR3 bases are TGTGCCAGCAGCCCGGCAGGGGACTATGGCTACACCTTC. Its translation is CASSPAGDYGYTF.

The chain employs TRBV4-3 and TRBJ1-2; D is possibly TRBD1 (6 bases). Trimming took off 1 base at V and 6 bases at J, with 12 bases between the two ends. The length of the CDR3 is 14 residues. The germline gives CDR1 LGHNA, CDR2 YSLEER. In DNA, the CDR3 is TGCGCCAGCAGCCAAGGCAGGGGTAGCGATGGCTACACCTTC. Its translation: CASSQGRGSDGYTF.

The genes are TRBV18 and TRBJ2-7; D gene unclear. Germline CDR1 reads KGHSH; CDR2 reads LQKENI. The CDR3 totals 11 residues. The germline V and J ends were trimmed by 4 bases and 3 bases, with 4 bases remaining between them. The CDR3: CASSLNYEQYF. The CDR3 nucleotides are TGTGCCAGCTCACTTAACTACGAGCAGTACTTC. Supplemented by reference TRBV18 and TRBJ2-7, the full variable domain reads NAGVMQNPRHLVRRRGQEARLRCSPMKGHSHVYWYRQLPEEGLKFMVYLQKENIIDESGMPKERFSAEFPKEGPSILRIQQVVRGDSAAYFCASSLNYEQYFGPGTRLTVT.

The J gene is TRBJ2-3, the V gene TRBV9; TRBD1 is a possible D gene (5 bases). Trimming took off 0 bases at V and 3 bases at J, with 11 bases between the two ends. This CDR3 contains 15 residues. In germline, CDR1 is SGDLS, CDR2 YYNGEE. CDR3 bases: TGTGCCAGCAGCGTAGGAGGCAGGGATACAGATACGCAGTATTTT. This encodes CASSVGGRDTDTQYF.

The CDR3 DNA follows: TGCAGCGCCAGGGACAGGGCACGGGGCTACACCTTC. Encoded protein: CSARDRARGYTF. The chain joins TRBV29-1 to TRBJ1-2, with TRBD1 identical over 9 bases. CDR3 size: 12 residues. V trimming: 7 bases; J trimming: 8 bases; junction bases outside the gene matches: 8. CDR1 is SQVTM, CDR2 ANQGSEA, per germline.

This rearrangement joins TRBV5-5 to TRBJ2-7; D may be TRBD1 (7 bases). Germline-derived CDR1 and CDR2 are SGHKS and YYEKEE (reference sequence). CDR3 length: 15 amino acids. V lost 5 bases and J lost 3, with 18 bases in between. The CDR3 sequence is CASSSAGGPFYEQYF. The CDR3 DNA sequence: TGTGCCAGCAGTTCCGCAGGGGGGCCTTTCTACGAGCAGTACTTC. The full variable domain, with the rest looked up from reference TRBV5-5 and TRBJ2-7, is DAGVTQSPTHLIKTRGQQVTLRCSPISGHKSVSWYQQVLGQGPQFIFQYYEKEERGRGNFPDRFSARQFPNYSSELNVNALLLGDSALYLCASSSAGGPFYEQYFGPGTRLTVT.

This clone has a handful of counts. This sequence joins TRBV5-4 and TRBJ1-1; D uncertain. Germline CDR1 SGHNT, CDR2 YYREEE (reference sequence). CDR3 size: 14 residues. Trimming removed 1 base from V and 0 bases from J, with 7 bases in between. The CDR3 region is CASSLPQLNTEAFF. The CDR3 coding sequence is TGTGCCAGCAGCTTGCCACAGTTGAACACTGAAGCTTTCTTT.

The chain is built from TRBV11-2 and TRBJ2-5, with a tentative D call TRBD2 (6 bases). The CDR3 has 17 residues. V gave up 0 bases and J gave up 3 bases, with 17 bases separating them. Germline-derived CDR1 and CDR2 are SGHAT and FQNNGV. CDR3 protein: CASSLDKWDFGKETQYF. CDR3 in DNA: TGTGCCAGCAGCTTAGATAAATGGGACTTTGGGAAAGAGACCCAGTACTTC.

The chain uses TRBV5-4 and TRBJ2-5; perhaps TRBD2 as D (6 bases). V gave up 3 bases and J gave up 5 bases, with 14 bases separating them. Germline lookup yields CDR1 SGHNT and CDR2 YYREEE (reference sequence). This CDR3 is 14 amino acids long. The CDR3 bases are TGTGCCAGCAGCTCCTCCGGGACTGTGGAGACCCAGTACTTC. Protein sequence: CASSSSGTVETQYF.